This section outlines one TCR beta chain sequence together with its context. This record comes from a study of blood T cell repertoires in COVID-19. About the research overall: COVID-19 samples collected from the United States, Italy and Spain covered acute and convalescent phases. T cells, B-cell-depleted T cells, or PBMCs provided the cDNA or gDNA that served as material.

Source study methods: Reference gene primer amplification gave nucleated cell count estimates. TCRdb's table, derived via immunoSEQ multiplex PCR, lists solely in-frame clones and lacks some. That table furnishes V, J and clone size, whereas the DNA furnished D and trimming. Of roughly 350,000 clones listed, around nine tenths are singletons. Germline assignment: CDR1 SGHAT and CDR2 FQNNGV. This CDR3 has 14 amino acids. The V gene end was trimmed by 4 bases and the J gene end by 4 bases; junction bases not matched to a gene: 6. Sequencing used peripheral blood. This receptor was obtained from a woman in her 50s with active or convalescent COVID-19. V is TRBV11-2 and J is TRBJ2-5; 7 nucleotides agree with TRBD1. CDR3 amino acids: CASSSTGAGETQYF. The CDR3, as DNA: TGTGCCAGCAGCTCAACAGGGGCAGGAGAGACCCAGTACTTC.